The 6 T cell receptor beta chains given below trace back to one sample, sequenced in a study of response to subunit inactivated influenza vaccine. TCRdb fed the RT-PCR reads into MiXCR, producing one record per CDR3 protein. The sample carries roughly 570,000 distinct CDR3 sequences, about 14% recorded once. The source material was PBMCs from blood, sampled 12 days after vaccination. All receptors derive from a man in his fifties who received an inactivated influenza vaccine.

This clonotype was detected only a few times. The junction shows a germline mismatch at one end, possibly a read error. The chain's CDR3 is CASREAGGRDTQYF. For the CDR3, the DNA is TGTGCCAGCAGAGAAGCGGGGGGGCGAGATACGCAGTATTTT. The V and J genes are TRBV6-1 and TRBJ2-3, with 10 positions matching TRBD2. This CDR3 comprises 14 residues. Germline values: CDR1 MNHNS, CDR2 SASEGT.

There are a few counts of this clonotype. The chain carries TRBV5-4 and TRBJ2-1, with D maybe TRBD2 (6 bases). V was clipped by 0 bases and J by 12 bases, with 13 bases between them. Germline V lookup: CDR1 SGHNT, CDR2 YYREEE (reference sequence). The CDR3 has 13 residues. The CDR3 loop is CASSLAEGRWQFF. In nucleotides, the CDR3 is TGTGCCAGCAGCTTGGCGGAGGGACGGTGGCAGTTCTTC.

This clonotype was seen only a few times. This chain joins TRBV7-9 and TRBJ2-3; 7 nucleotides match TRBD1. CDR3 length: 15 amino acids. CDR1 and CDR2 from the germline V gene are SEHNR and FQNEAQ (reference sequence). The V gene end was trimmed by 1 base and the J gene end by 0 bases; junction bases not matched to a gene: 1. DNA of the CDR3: TGTGCCAGCAGCTTAGAACAGGGGAGCACAGATACGCAGTATTTT. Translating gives CASSLEQGSTDTQYF.

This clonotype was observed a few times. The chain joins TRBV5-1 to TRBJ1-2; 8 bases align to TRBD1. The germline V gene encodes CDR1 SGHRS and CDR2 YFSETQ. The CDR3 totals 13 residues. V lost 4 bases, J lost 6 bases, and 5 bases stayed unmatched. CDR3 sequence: CASSLDRGDGYTF. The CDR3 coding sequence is TGCGCCAGCAGCCTCGACAGGGGTGATGGCTACACCTTC.

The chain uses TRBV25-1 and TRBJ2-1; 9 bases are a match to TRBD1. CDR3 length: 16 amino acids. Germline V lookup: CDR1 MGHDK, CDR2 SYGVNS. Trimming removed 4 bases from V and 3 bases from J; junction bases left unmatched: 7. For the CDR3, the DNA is TGTGCCAGCAGTGCTTACAGGGGGCATAGCTACAATGAGCAGTTCTTC. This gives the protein CASSAYRGHSYNEQFF.

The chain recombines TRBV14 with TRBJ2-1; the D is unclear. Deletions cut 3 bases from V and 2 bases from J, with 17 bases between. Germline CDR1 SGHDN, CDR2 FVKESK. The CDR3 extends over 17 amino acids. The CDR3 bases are TGTGCCAGCAGCCATGCACCGGAACTCGGTACCTACAATGAGCAGTTCTTC. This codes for CASSHAPELGTYNEQFF.